The clone carrying this TCR beta chain came up many times. As yet, its antigen is unknown. 8.5 to 10 ml of fresh peripheral blood supplied the PBMCs. It was RNA transcripts that yielded the amplified TCR beta CDR3 regions. During a first-round RT-PCR of the TCR CDR3, the HTBI primer set was used. TCRdb analysed the multiplex PCR reads with MiXCR anew, one entry per CDR3 protein. The data contain about 320,000 distinct CDR3 sequences, over 15% of them seen just once; the ten biggest clones take up around 34%. The sample comes from a study of T cells in Graves' hyperthyroidism and ophthalmopathy. On the study more broadly: Sampling of peripheral blood happened at initial diagnosis, prior to any treatment. Study-level results: Researchers found most expanded thyroid clonotypes above 0.001 in blood as well.

The sample comprised blood. This clonotype was obtained from a man aged 25 to 45 with Graves' hyperthyroidism.

The CDR3 sequence: CASSETFGTGDGYTF. In DNA, the CDR3 is TGTGCCAGCAGTGAAACCTTTGGGACAGGGGATGGCTACACCTTC. This sequence joins TRBV2 and TRBJ1-2; 10 bases match TRBD1. CDR1 and CDR2 from the germline V gene are SNHLY and FYNNEI. The CDR3 is 15 residues long. V was clipped by 2 bases and J by 6 bases; unmatched bases: 6.